The next 7 T cell receptor beta chains were all read from a single sample in a study of immune cell composition in non-small cell lung cancer (dated by TCRdb to 2015 to 2018). To prepare the library, the immunoSEQ multiplex PCR assay was applied. The immuneACCESS repertoire file appears here via TCRdb, limited to in-frame rearrangements. These files lack a portion of the clones; in checked studies, under half of the deficit traces to unresolved V genes, and the cause of the others is not known. In this sample the table shows 15,000 or so clones, more than 60% of which occur a single time. The ten biggest clones cover about 10% of the sample. Normal lung samples were non-adjacent lung tissue taken as far from the tumour as possible, at least 3 cm away, from the same patient. These records were also assigned to another study, of CD4 T cells in lung cancer.

The sample comprised non-adjacent lung tissue. The receptor source for this set is a human donor with non-small cell lung cancer.

This clone has only one observation. The chain has TRBV5-1 and TRBJ2-4, with D tentatively TRBD2 (5 bases). The CDR3 is 18 residues long. V gave up 2 bases and J gave up 1 base, with 19 bases separating them. Per germline, CDR1 SGHRS and CDR2 YFSETQ. CDR3 DNA: TGCGCCAGCAGCTTCCGCGCAGGACTCGACCTGGCCAAAAACATTCAGTACTTC. This gives the protein CASSFRAGLDLAKNIQYF.

This chain uses TRBV11-3 with TRBJ2-7; D is tentatively TRBD1 or TRBD2 (6 bases each). Germline lookup yields CDR1 SGHNT and CDR2 YENEEA. CDR3 length equals 16 residues. Trimming shortened V by 0 bases and J by 1 base, and 13 bases separated the two germline ends. In DNA, the CDR3 is TGTGCCAGCAGCTTAGAAAAGGGGGGTGGGTCCTACGAGCAGTACTTC. It specifies CASSLEKGGGSYEQYF.

This rearrangement joins TRBV5-1 to TRBJ2-7, with D possibly called TRBD1 or TRBD2 (6 bases each). Trimming took off 0 bases at V and 3 bases at J, with 16 bases between the two ends. Looked up from germline, CDR1 is SGHRS and CDR2 is YFSETQ. The CDR3 is made up of 16 amino acids. This chain's CDR3 is CASSLAGAAFFYEQYF. The CDR3 DNA follows: TGCGCCAGCAGCTTGGCGGGGGCGGCCTTCTTCTACGAGCAGTACTTC. Full variable domain (rest looked up from reference TRBV5-1 and TRBJ2-7): KAGVTQTPRYLIKTRGQQVTLSCSPISGHRSVSWYQQTPGQGLQFLFEYFSETQRNKGNFPGRFSGRQFSNSRSEMNVSTLELGDSALYLCASSLAGAAFFYEQYFGPGTRLTVT.

This chain connects TRBV7-9 to TRBJ2-7; TRBD2 agrees at 7 bases. Trimming took 3 bases from V and 5 from J; bases not matched to a gene: 13. The CDR3 has 16 amino acids. Germline assignment: CDR1 SEHNR and CDR2 FQNEAQ (reference sequence). The chain's CDR3 is CASSLGTTGFRNEQYF. DNA of the CDR3: TGTGCCAGCAGCTTGGGGACTACAGGTTTTCGGAACGAGCAGTACTTC.

This clone appeared once. The chain employs TRBV7-2 and TRBJ2-5; D not resolved. The CDR3 consists of 12 residues. V was pared by 5 bases and J by 0 bases, with 4 bases between. Germline V lookup: CDR1 SGHTA, CDR2 FQGNSA. CDR3 loop: CASSENQETQYF. For the CDR3, the DNA is TGTGCCAGCAGCGAAAACCAAGAGACCCAGTACTTC.

The chain links TRBV5-1 to TRBJ2-3; D remains unclear. The V gene's germline CDR1 is SGHRS and CDR2 YFSETQ. V was cut by 2 bases and J by 1 base, with 11 bases left in between. This CDR3 is 15 amino acids long. The CDR3 DNA reads as TGCGCCAGCAGCTTCTATGGTGGGGGCACAGATACGCAGTATTTT. Its protein product is CASSFYGGGTDTQYF.

The genes are TRBV11-3 and TRBJ2-3, with D unresolved. This CDR3 spans 11 amino acids. V lost 0 bases, J lost 6 bases, and 1 base lay in between. Germline CDR1 and CDR2: SGHNT and YENEEA. The chain's CDR3 is CASSLEDTQYF. The CDR3 DNA follows: TGTGCCAGCAGCTTAGAGGATACGCAGTATTTT.